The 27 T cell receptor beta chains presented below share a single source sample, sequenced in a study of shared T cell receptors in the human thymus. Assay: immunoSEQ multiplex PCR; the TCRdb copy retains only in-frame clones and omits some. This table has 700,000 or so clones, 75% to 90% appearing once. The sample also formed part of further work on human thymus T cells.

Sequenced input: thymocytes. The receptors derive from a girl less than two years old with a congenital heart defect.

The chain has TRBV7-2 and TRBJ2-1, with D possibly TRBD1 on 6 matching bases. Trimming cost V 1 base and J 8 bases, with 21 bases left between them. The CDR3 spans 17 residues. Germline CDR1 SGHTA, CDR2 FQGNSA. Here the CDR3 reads CASSLGSPRTGMDEQFF. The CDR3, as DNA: TGTGCCAGCAGCTTAGGATCCCCACGCACAGGGATGGATGAGCAGTTCTTC. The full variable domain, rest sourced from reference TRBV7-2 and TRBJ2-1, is GAGVSQSPSNKVTEKGKDVELRCDPISGHTALYWYRQSLGQGLEFLIYFQGNSAPDKSGLPSDRFSAERTGGSVSTLTIQRTQQEDSAVYLCASSLGSPRTGMDEQFFGPGTRLTVL.

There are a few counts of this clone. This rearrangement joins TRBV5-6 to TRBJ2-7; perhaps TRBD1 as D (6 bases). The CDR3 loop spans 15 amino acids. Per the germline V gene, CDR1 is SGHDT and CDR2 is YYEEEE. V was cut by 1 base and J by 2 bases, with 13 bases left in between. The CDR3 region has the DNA TGTGCCAGCAGCTTGAGAGGGGGATCCCCCTACGAGCAGTACTTC. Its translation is CASSLRGGSPYEQYF.

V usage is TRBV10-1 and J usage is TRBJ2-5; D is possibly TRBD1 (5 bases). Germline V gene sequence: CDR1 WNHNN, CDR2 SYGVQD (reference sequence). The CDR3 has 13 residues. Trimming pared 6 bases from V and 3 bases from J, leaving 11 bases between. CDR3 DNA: TGCGCCAGCAGCCCGACAGAAGAAGAGACCCAGTACTTC. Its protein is CASSPTEEETQYF.

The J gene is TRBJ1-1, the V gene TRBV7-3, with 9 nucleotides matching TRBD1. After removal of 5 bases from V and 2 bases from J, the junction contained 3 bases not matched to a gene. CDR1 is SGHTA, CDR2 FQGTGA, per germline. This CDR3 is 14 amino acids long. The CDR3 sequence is CASSRDRENTEAFF. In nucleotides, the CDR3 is TGTGCCAGCAGCCGGGACAGGGAAAACACTGAAGCTTTCTTT. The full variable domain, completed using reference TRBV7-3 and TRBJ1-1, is GAGVSQTPSNKVTEKGKYVELRCDPISGHTALYWYRQSLGQGPEFLIYFQGTGAADDSGLPNDRFFAVRPEGSVSTLKIQRTERGDSAVYLCASSRDRENTEAFFGQGTRLTVV.

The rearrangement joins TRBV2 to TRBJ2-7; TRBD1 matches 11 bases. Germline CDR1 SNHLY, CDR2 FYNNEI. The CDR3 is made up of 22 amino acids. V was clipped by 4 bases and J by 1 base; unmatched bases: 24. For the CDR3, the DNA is TGTGCCAGCAGTGCCCTCCCCCTAGGGGACAGGGGGTATAGAGATAGGTCCTACGAGCAGTACTTC. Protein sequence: CASSALPLGDRGYRDRSYEQYF.

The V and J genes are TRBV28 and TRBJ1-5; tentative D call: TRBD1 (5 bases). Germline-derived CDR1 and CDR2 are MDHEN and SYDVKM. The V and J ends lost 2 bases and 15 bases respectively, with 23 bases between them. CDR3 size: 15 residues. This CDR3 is CASSLQGPSEYGSHF. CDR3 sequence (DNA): TGTGCCAGCAGTTTACAGGGCCCCTCCGAATACGGGTCGCATTTT.

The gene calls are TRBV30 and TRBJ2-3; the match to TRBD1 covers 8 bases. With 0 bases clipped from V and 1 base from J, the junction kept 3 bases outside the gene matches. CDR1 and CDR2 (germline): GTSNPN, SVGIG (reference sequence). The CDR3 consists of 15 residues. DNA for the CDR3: TGTGCCTGGAGTGTACCACAGGGGGGCACAGATACGCAGTATTTT. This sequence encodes CAWSVPQGGTDTQYF.

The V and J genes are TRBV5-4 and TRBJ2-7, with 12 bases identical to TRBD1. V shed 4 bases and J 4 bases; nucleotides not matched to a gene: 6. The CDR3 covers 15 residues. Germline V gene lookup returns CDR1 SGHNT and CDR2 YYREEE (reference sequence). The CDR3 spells CASSPRGQGAYEQYF. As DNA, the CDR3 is TGTGCCAGCAGCCCGCGGGGACAGGGGGCTTACGAGCAGTACTTC.

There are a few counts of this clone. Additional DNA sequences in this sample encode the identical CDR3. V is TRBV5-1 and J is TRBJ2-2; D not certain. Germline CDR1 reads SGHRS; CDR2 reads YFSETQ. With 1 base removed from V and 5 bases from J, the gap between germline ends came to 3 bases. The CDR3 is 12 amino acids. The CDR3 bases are TGCGCCAGCAGCTTGCAAACCGGGGAGCTGTTTTTT. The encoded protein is CASSLQTGELFF.

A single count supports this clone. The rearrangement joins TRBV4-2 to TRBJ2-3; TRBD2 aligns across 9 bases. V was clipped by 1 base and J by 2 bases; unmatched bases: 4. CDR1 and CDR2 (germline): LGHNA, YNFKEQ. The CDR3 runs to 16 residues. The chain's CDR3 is CASSQGSGGLTDTQYF. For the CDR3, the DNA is TGTGCCAGCAGCCAAGGTAGCGGGGGTCTCACAGATACGCAGTATTTT.

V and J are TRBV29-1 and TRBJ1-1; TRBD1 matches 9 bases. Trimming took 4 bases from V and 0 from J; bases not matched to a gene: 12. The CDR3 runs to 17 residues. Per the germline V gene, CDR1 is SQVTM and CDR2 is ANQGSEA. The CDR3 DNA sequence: TGCAGCGTTGGTGGAAACGGGACAGGGTTGGTGAACACTGAAGCTTTCTTT. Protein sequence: CSVGGNGTGLVNTEAFF.

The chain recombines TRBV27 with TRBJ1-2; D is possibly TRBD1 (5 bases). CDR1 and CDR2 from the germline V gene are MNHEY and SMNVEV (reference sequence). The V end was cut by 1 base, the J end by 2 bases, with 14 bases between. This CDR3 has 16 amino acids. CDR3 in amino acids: CASSLWFRASNYGYTF. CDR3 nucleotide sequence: TGTGCCAGCAGTTTATGGTTCAGGGCTTCAAACTATGGCTACACCTTC.

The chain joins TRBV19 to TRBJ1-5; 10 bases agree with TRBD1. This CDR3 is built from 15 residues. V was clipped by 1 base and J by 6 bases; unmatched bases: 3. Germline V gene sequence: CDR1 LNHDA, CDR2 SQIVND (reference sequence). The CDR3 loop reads CASSIGDRGPQPQHF. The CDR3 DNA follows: TGTGCCAGTAGTATAGGTGACAGGGGGCCTCAGCCCCAGCATTTT.

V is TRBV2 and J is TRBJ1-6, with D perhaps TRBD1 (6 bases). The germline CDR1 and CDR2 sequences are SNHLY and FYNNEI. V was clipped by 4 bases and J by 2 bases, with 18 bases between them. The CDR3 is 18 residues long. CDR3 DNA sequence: TGTGCCAGCAGTGTAGGGGGACCCTGGACCCCCTATAATTCACCCCTCCACTTT. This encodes CASSVGGPWTPYNSPLHF. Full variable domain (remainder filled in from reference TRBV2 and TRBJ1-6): EPEVTQTPSHQVTQMGQEVILRCVPISNHLYFYWYRQILGQKVEFLVSFYNNEISEKSEIFDDQFSVERPDGSNFTLKIRSTKLEDSAMYFCASSVGGPWTPYNSPLHFGNGTRLTVT.

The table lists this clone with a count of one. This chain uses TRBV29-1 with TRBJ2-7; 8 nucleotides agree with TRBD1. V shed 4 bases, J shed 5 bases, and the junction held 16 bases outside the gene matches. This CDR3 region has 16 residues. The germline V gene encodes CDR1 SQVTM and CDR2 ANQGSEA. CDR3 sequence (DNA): TGCAGCGTTGGGAGGTATGGGGGACAGGTCCTTCACGAGCAGTACTTC. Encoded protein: CSVGRYGGQVLHEQYF.

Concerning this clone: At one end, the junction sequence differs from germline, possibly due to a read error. The CDR3 sequence is CASSTRQGQVGSTSF. The CDR3, as DNA: TGTGCCAGCAGCACCCGACAGGGTCAGGTCGGGTCGACTTCCTTT. The V call is TRBV5-6, the J call TRBJ1-1, with TRBD1 matching 7 bases. This CDR3 region has 15 residues. Germline assignment: CDR1 SGHDT and CDR2 YYEEEE.

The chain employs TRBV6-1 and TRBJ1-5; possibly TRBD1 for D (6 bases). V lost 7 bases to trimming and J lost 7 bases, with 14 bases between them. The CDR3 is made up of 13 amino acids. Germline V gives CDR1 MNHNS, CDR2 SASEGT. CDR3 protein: CASKDSSYQPQHF. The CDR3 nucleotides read TGTGCCAGCAAGGACAGCTCCTACCAGCCCCAGCATTTT.

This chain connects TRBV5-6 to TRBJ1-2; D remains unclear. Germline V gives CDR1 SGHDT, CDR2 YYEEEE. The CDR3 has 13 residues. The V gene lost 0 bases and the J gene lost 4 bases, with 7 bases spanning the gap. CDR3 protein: CASSLERLYGYTF. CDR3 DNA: TGTGCCAGCAGCTTGGAGCGGCTCTATGGCTACACCTTC.

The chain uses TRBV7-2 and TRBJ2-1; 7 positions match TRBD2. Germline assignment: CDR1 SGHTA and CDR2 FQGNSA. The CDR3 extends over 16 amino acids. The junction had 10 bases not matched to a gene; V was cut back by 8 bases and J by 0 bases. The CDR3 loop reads CASSGVGGSSYNEQFF. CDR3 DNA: TGTGCCAGCTCGGGGGTCGGGGGGAGCTCCTACAATGAGCAGTTCTTC.

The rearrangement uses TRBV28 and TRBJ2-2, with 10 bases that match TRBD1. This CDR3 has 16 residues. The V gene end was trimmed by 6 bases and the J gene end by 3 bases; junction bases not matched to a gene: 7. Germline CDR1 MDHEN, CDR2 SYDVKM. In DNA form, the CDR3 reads TGTGCCAGCAGCCCTTGGACAGGGGGACACACCGGGGAGCTGTTTTTT. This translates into CASSPWTGGHTGELFF.

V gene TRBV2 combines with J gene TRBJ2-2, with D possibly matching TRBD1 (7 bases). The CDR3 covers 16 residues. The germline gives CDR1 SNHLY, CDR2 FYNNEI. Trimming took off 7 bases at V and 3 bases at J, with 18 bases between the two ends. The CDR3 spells CASNLYRGGDTGELFF. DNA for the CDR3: TGTGCCAGCAACCTTTACAGGGGAGGAGACACCGGGGAGCTGTTTTTT.

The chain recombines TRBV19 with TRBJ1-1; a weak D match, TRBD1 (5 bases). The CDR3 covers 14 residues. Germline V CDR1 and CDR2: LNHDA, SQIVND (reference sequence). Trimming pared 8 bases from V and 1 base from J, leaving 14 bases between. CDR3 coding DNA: TGTGCCAGTGCCTTTTTGACAGCGAACACTGAAGCTTTCTTT. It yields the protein CASAFLTANTEAFF.

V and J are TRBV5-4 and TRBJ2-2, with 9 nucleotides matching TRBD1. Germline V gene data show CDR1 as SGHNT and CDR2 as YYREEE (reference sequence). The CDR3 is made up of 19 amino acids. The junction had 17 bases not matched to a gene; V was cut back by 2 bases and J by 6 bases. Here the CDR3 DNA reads TGTGCCAGCAGCTTAGGGATCTACGATAGGGGACAGGGTGCCGGGGAGCTGTTTTTT. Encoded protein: CASSLGIYDRGQGAGELFF.

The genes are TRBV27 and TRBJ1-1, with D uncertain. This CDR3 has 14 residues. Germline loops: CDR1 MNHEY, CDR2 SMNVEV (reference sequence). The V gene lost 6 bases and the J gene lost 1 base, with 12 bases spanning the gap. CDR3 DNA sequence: TGTGCCAGCAGCCGGGATTCTCAGAACACTGAAGCTTTCTTT. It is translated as CASSRDSQNTEAFF.

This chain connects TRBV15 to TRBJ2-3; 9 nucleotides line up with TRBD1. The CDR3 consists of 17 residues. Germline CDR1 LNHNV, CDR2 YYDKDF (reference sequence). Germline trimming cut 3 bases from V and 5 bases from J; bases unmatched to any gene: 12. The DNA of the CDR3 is TGTGCCACCAGCAGCCGTAGGGACAGGGTAATAGGAGATACGCAGTATTTT. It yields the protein CATSSRRDRVIGDTQYF. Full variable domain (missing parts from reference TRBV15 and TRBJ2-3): DAMVIQNPRYQVTQFGKPVTLSCSQTLNHNVMYWYQQKSSQAPKLLFHYYDKDFNNEADTPDNFQSRRPNTSFCFLDIRSPGLGDTAMYLCATSSRRDRVIGDTQYFGPGTRLTVL.

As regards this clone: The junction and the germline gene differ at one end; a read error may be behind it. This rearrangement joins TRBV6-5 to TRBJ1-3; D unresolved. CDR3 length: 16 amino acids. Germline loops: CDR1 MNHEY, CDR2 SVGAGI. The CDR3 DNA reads TGTGCCAGCAGCTACTCGCCGTGGAGCTCTGGAAACACCATATATTTT. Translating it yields CASSYSPWSSGNTIYF.

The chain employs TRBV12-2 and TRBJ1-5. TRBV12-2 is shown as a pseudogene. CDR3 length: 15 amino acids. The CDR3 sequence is CASRSLWRDNQPQHF. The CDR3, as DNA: TGTGCAAGTCGCTCCCTATGGAGGGACAATCAGCCCCAGCATTTT.